The 25 T cell receptor beta chains presented below share a single source sample, sequenced in a study of T cell responses to AZD1222 COVID-19 vaccine. TCRdb keeps only in-frame clones here, not all; method: immunoSEQ multiplex PCR. Seen here are around 77,000 clones, 70% to 90% observed once, and the top ten hold less than 3%. The sequencing used peripheral blood, collected on day 0 of AZD1222 vaccination. The origin of the receptors is an adult in good health.

The V call is TRBV29-1, the J call TRBJ1-1; unclear D gene. CDR3 length: 12 residues. V was cut by 6 bases and J by 4 bases, with 12 bases left in between. Germline V gene lookup returns CDR1 SQVTM and CDR2 ANQGSEA. This CDR3 reads CSVRWSGTEAFF. For the CDR3, the DNA is TGCAGCGTGAGGTGGAGCGGCACTGAAGCTTTCTTT.

The rearrangement joins TRBV19 to TRBJ1-5, with 9 bases lining up with TRBD1. Losses at the gene ends were 2 bases for V and 7 bases for J; bases not matched to a gene: 9. CDR1 is LNHDA and CDR2 is SQIVND in the germline V gene (reference sequence). The CDR3 runs 16 residues. CDR3 sequence reads: CASSIRDREGKQPQHF. The CDR3 DNA reads as TGTGCCAGTAGTATACGGGACAGGGAAGGAAAGCAGCCCCAGCATTTT. The variable domain in full, completed from reference TRBV19 and TRBJ1-5, reads DGGITQSPKYLFRKEGQNVTLSCEQNLNHDAMYWYRQDPGQGLRLIYYSQIVNDFQKGDIAEGYSVSREKKESFPLTVTSAQKNPTAFYLCASSIRDREGKQPQHFGDGTRLSIL.

This clone has just a few counts. CDR3 sequence reads: CASSPRRAGKTYEQYF. CDR3 nucleotide sequence: TGTGCCAGCAGTCCCCGTCGTGCAGGGAAAACCTACGAGCAGTACTTC. The chain uses TRBV25-1 and TRBJ2-7; maybe TRBD1 (5 bases). The germline gives CDR1 MGHDK, CDR2 SYGVNS. The CDR3 runs 16 residues. Trimming shortened V by 5 bases and J by 2 bases, and 19 bases separated the two germline ends.

V and J are TRBV15 and TRBJ2-5; the D gene is possibly TRBD1 (6 bases). Trimming cost V 3 bases and J 2 bases, with 19 bases left between them. The length of the CDR3 is 17 residues. Germline-derived CDR1 and CDR2 are LNHNV and YYDKDF (reference sequence). CDR3 in DNA: TGTGCCACCAGCAGGAAGTTAAAGGACAGTCTACAAGAGACCCAGTACTTC. Protein product: CATSRKLKDSLQETQYF.

V gene TRBV2 combines with J gene TRBJ2-1, with 9 bases identical to TRBD2. The CDR3 has 16 amino acids. Germline loops: CDR1 SNHLY, CDR2 FYNNEI. Germline trimming cut 4 bases from V and 6 bases from J; bases unmatched to any gene: 10. CDR3 sequence (DNA): TGTGCCAGCAGTGGGTTCCTAGCGGGATCCAGCAATGAGCAGTTCTTC. It specifies CASSGFLAGSSNEQFF.

J is TRBJ1-4 and V is TRBV19; unclear D gene. Germline V gene data show CDR1 as LNHDA and CDR2 as SQIVND (reference sequence). Trimming removed 4 bases at V and 0 bases at J, with 6 bases between. The CDR3 consists of 14 residues. CDR3 region: CASSKSTTNEKLFF. DNA for the CDR3: TGTGCCAGTAGTAAGTCTACAACTAATGAAAAACTGTTTTTT.

This clone appeared a single time. V gene TRBV5-1 combines with J gene TRBJ2-1; no clear D. Germline V gives CDR1 SGHRS, CDR2 YFSETQ. This CDR3 spans 15 amino acids. Trimming removed 0 bases at V and 5 bases at J, with 12 bases between. CDR3 coding DNA: TGCGCCAGCAGCTTGGAGGGCGTTTTCCACAATGAGCAGTTCTTC. Its protein product is CASSLEGVFHNEQFF.

V and J are TRBV9 and TRBJ2-7; D call uncertain. Trimming removed 3 bases from V and 7 bases from J, with 14 bases in between. Germline CDR1 and CDR2: SGDLS and YYNGEE. The CDR3 spans 13 residues. CDR3 protein: CASSGQNEREQYF. CDR3 DNA sequence: TGTGCCAGCAGCGGGCAGAACGAGAGGGAGCAGTACTTC. Together with reference TRBV9 and TRBJ2-7, the CDR3 gives the full variable domain: DSGVTQTPKHLITATGQRVTLRCSPRSGDLSVYWYQQSLDQGLQFLIQYYNGEERAKGNILERFSAQQFPDLHSELNLSSLELGDSALYFCASSGQNEREQYFGPGTRLTVT.

The chain couples TRBV27 to TRBJ1-2; D is possibly TRBD1 (6 bases). Germline lookup yields CDR1 MNHEY and CDR2 SMNVEV (reference sequence). The V end lost 5 bases, the J end lost 7 bases, and 11 bases lay between the germline ends. This CDR3 is built from 12 residues. The CDR3 DNA sequence: TGTGCCAGCAGTCCTACAGGGTTTGGCTACACCTTC. This sequence encodes CASSPTGFGYTF.

This rearrangement joins TRBV7-3 to TRBJ1-1; the match to TRBD1 covers 10 bases. The CDR3 extends over 15 amino acids. Per the germline V gene, CDR1 is SGHTA and CDR2 is FQGTGA. The trim removed 5 bases at V and 1 base at J, leaving 4 bases unmatched. CDR3 nucleotides: TGTGCCAGCAGCACGTGGACAGGGGGGAACACTGAAGCTTTCTTT. It specifies CASSTWTGGNTEAFF.

The genes are TRBV6-1 and TRBJ1-4, with D unresolved. V shed 2 bases and J shed 8 bases, with 12 bases lying between them. The CDR3 loop spans 14 amino acids. The germline V gene encodes CDR1 MNHNS and CDR2 SASEGT. CDR3 region: CASSEQTHREKLFF. The CDR3 region has the DNA TGTGCCAGCAGTGAACAGACTCATCGGGAAAAACTGTTTTTT.

This clone was observed once. The rearrangement uses TRBV28 and TRBJ2-7, with TRBD2 as a possible D gene (7 bases). The V end was cut by 10 bases, the J end by 5 bases, with 27 bases between. The CDR3 has 16 residues. Germline V gene lookup returns CDR1 MDHEN and CDR2 SYDVKM. CDR3 DNA: TGTGCCACCACAAGAGGGGGGGGAGGGTCTCGGAACGAGCAGTACTTC. This encodes CATTRGGGGSRNEQYF. Looking up the rest from reference TRBV28 and TRBJ2-7 gives the full variable domain: DVKVTQSSRYLVKRTGEKVFLECVQDMDHENMFWYRQDPGLGLRLIYFSYDVKMKEKGDIPEGYSVSREKKERFSLILESASTNQTSMYLCATTRGGGGSRNEQYFGPGTRLTVT.

This chain joins TRBV29-1 and TRBJ2-7, with 8 bases identical to TRBD1. The CDR3 length is 17 residues. J gave up 0 bases and V 6 bases, and 16 bases lay outside the gene matches. Germline-derived CDR1 and CDR2 are SQVTM and ANQGSEA. CDR3 protein: CSVATPAGTGLSYEQYF. CDR3 DNA: TGCAGCGTCGCTACACCGGCCGGGACAGGTCTCTCCTACGAGCAGTACTTC.

The gene calls are TRBV5-1 and TRBJ2-5; 7 nucleotides match TRBD1. The CDR3 is made up of 15 amino acids. In germline, CDR1 is SGHRS, CDR2 YFSETQ. Trimming cost V 4 bases and J 5 bases; bases outside gene matches: 11. The CDR3: CASSRSGQAQETQYF. For the CDR3, the DNA is TGCGCCAGCAGCCGGTCCGGACAGGCTCAGGAGACCCAGTACTTC.

The CDR3 spells CASSSYSAGSTEAFF. CDR3 coding DNA: TGTGCCAGCAGCTCTTATTCCGCAGGGAGCACTGAAGCTTTCTTT. The chain employs TRBV7-2 and TRBJ1-1, with TRBD1 as a possible D gene (5 bases). Germline values: CDR1 SGHTA, CDR2 FQGNSA. V shed 4 bases and J shed 4 bases, with 16 bases lying between them. CDR3 length equals 15 residues.

This clone has only a few counts. This chain joins TRBV11-1 and TRBJ1-1; no reliable D call. With 1 base removed from V and 7 bases from J, the gap between germline ends came to 16 bases. The germline V gene encodes CDR1 SGHAT and CDR2 FQDESV (reference sequence). This CDR3 is built from 15 residues. The CDR3 DNA follows: TGTGCCAGCAGCTTAGACAGATTTGAACACGGTGAAGCTTTCTTT. Translated: CASSLDRFEHGEAFF.

The chain is built from TRBV6-5 and TRBJ2-3; the match to TRBD1 covers 7 bases. CDR1 and CDR2 (germline): MNHEY, SVGAGI. Trimming cost V 6 bases and J 1 base; bases outside gene matches: 4. This CDR3 is 14 amino acids long. The CDR3 DNA is TGTGCCAGCAGCGAGGGGGCCGGCACAGATACGCAGTATTTT. It translates to CASSEGAGTDTQYF.

The chain carries TRBV19 and TRBJ2-3; TRBD2 agrees at 14 bases. Trimming cost V 7 bases and J 5 bases; bases outside gene matches: 5. The germline V gene encodes CDR1 LNHDA and CDR2 SQIVND (reference sequence). The CDR3 spans 15 residues. The CDR3 DNA reads TGTGCCAGTAAAGCGGGACTAGCGGGAGTAGATACGCAGTATTTT. Translation gives CASKAGLAGVDTQYF.

The chain carries TRBV5-5 and TRBJ1-3, with no clear D. Trimming cost V 1 base and J 4 bases, with 3 bases left between them. The CDR3 loop spans 12 amino acids. Germline V gene data show CDR1 as SGHKS and CDR2 as YYEKEE (reference sequence). CDR3 region: CASSLTGNTIYF. CDR3 sequence (DNA): TGTGCCAGCAGCTTGACAGGAAACACCATATATTTT.

The chain couples TRBV28 to TRBJ2-2; D remains unclear. Between the trimmed V and J ends, which lost 4 bases and 4 bases, there was a span of 10 bases. This CDR3 comprises 14 residues. Germline loops: CDR1 MDHEN, CDR2 SYDVKM. The CDR3 nucleotides are TGTGCCAGCAGTTCCTTGGTCTTCACCGGGGAGCTGTTTTTT. Translated, it gives CASSSLVFTGELFF.

The table lists this clone with a few counts. The J gene is TRBJ2-5, the V gene TRBV28; D unclear. This CDR3 is built from 13 residues. Germline lookup yields CDR1 MDHEN and CDR2 SYDVKM. The germline V and J ends were trimmed by 2 bases and 4 bases, with 8 bases remaining between them. The CDR3 bases are TGTGCCAGCAGTTTAGAGGTAACAGAGACCCAGTACTTC. Translating it yields CASSLEVTETQYF.

The chain is built from TRBV24-1 and TRBJ2-3; 10 positions agree with TRBD2. The CDR3 runs 16 residues. V lost 0 bases to trimming and J lost 6 bases; unmatched junction nucleotides: 5. Looked up from germline, CDR1 is KGHDR and CDR2 is SFDVKD. The CDR3 sequence: CATSDLTSGARDTQYF. The CDR3 DNA follows: TGTGCCACCAGTGATTTGACTAGCGGGGCACGGGATACGCAGTATTTT.

This clone was counted once. One end of the junction varies from germline; a read error may be responsible. The chain links TRBV9 to TRBJ1-1; tentative D call: TRBD1 (6 bases). Germline V CDR1 and CDR2: SGDLS, YYNGEE. This CDR3 is built from 15 residues. This CDR3 is CANSESGAGNTEAFF. In DNA form, the CDR3 reads TGTGCCAACAGCGAATCGGGGGCAGGGAACACTGAAGCTTTCTTT.

The chain employs TRBV10-1 and TRBJ1-1; D gene ambiguous. The CDR3 consists of 13 residues. CDR1 and CDR2 (germline): WNHNN, SYGVQD (reference sequence). The V end lost 3 bases, the J end lost 2 bases, and 7 bases lay between the germline ends. CDR3 sequence reads: CASSDWDNTEAFF. The CDR3 DNA reads TGCGCCAGCAGTGACTGGGATAACACTGAAGCTTTCTTT.

The V call is TRBV5-1, the J call TRBJ2-7, with TRBD1 matching over 7 bases. The CDR3 has 14 amino acids. CDR1 SGHRS and CDR2 YFSETQ come from the germline V gene. The V segment lost 0 bases and the J segment 6 bases; nucleotides outside the gene matches: 6. DNA for the CDR3: TGCGCCAGCAGCTTGGTAGGGGGCATCGCCGAGCAGTACTTC. This codes for CASSLVGGIAEQYF.